This TCR beta chain was profiled in a study of blood T cell repertoires in COVID-19. Measured with immunoSEQ multiplex PCR; TCRdb has only the in-frame clones, and not every one. Here the sample spans 100,000 or so clones, 65% to 90% being singletons. Participants were placed into cohorts based on the clinical history they reported. Each recovered donor of Cohort 3 presented with two negative PCRs, clearance, or symptom resolution. Unmatched junction bases numbered 10, after V lost 0 bases and J lost 0 bases. Germline loops: CDR1 MNHEY, CDR2 SMNVEV (reference sequence). This CDR3 has 19 amino acids. The J gene is TRBJ2-2, the V gene TRBV27; 7 nucleotides line up with TRBD1. The source of this sequence is a woman between 50 and 59 years old who had recovered from COVID-19. The sequenced sample was PBMCs or T cells enriched from blood (not recorded which). The CDR3 DNA sequence: TGTGCCAGCAGTTTATCGCGGCGACAGGGAAATACGAACACCGGGGAGCTGTTTTTT. Translating gives CASSLSRRQGNTNTGELFF.